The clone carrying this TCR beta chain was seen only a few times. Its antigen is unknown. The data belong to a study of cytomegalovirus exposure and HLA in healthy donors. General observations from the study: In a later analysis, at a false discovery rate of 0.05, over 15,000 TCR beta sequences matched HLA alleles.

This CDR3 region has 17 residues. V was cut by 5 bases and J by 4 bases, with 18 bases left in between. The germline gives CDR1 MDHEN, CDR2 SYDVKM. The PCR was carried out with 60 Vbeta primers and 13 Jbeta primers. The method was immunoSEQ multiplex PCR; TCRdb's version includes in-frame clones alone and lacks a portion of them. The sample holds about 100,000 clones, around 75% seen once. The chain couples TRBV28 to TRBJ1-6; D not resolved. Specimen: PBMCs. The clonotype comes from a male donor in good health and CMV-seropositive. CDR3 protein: CASSPSPLRFYNSPLHF. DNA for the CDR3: TGTGCCAGCAGTCCCTCCCCCCTCAGATTTTATAATTCACCCCTCCACTTT. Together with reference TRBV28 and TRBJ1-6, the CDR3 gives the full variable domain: DVKVTQSSRYLVKRTGEKVFLECVQDMDHENMFWYRQDPGLGLRLIYFSYDVKMKEKGDIPEGYSVSREKKERFSLILESASTNQTSMYLCASSPSPLRFYNSPLHFGNGTRLTVT.